This T cell receptor (beta chain) is drawn from a study of cytomegalovirus exposure and HLA in healthy donors. General observations from the study: An analysis that came later showed most CMV-associated TCR beta chains appearing HLA-restricted.

In this sample, this clone turned up a few times. The antigen is not known. Germline assignment: CDR1 MNHEY and CDR2 SVGAGI. Trimming left V 6 bases short and J 5 bases short, with 13 bases between. CDR3 length: 13 residues. The PCR used 60 Vbeta and 13 Jbeta primers. Clones were read by immunoSEQ multiplex PCR, and TCRdb kept only the in-frame ones, dropping some. The sample has some 200,000 clones; over 70% are singletons. J is TRBJ2-5 and V is TRBV6-5; D perhaps matches TRBD2 (5 bases). This receptor was obtained from a man aged 45-60 years in good health and CMV-seronegative. Specimen: PBMCs. The CDR3 DNA reads TGTGCCAGCAGCGCGACTAAGAGGGAGACCCAGTACTTC. Translation: CASSATKRETQYF.